The clone carrying this T cell receptor beta chain was recorded at least ten times. This CDR3 is 15 amino acids long. The V gene lost 0 bases and the J gene lost 5 bases, with 14 bases spanning the gap. From germline, CDR1 is MNHNY and CDR2 SVGAGI (reference sequence). The data were taken from a study of metastatic and nonmetastatic thyroid tumors. Thyroid surgery was performed in patients who had received no treatment beforehand. TCRdb redid the clone calls on the PCR reads using MiXCR. This table holds about 16,000 clones, around an eighth found once. The V gene is TRBV6-6, the J gene TRBJ2-7, with D possibly TRBD2 on 5 matching bases. The receptor was derived from a female donor with papillary thyroid cancer or a benign thyroid nodule (not recorded which). Some clones in this sample may be carry-over from other donors' samples. The sample taken for sequencing was tumor tissue. The CDR3 protein is CASSYSQLVGHEQYF. In DNA, the CDR3 is TGTGCCAGCAGTTACTCGCAACTAGTCGGTCACGAGCAGTACTTC.